This T cell receptor (beta chain) was sequenced during a study of T cells in localized non-small cell lung cancer. Notes on the study in general: Among blood samples, higher T cell density accompanied longer overall survival. Sequencing was limited to one tumor region, leaving the possibility of heterogeneity open. The greatest T cell clonality was found in uninvolved adjacent lung (higher than in tumor). Median approximately 61 top-100 tumor clones were shared with paired adjacent lung.

The CDR3 is made up of 16 amino acids. V was pared by 1 base and J by 1 base, with 3 bases of the junction left unmatched. The V gene's germline CDR1 is SGHNT and CDR2 YENEEA. Clones were sequenced by immunoSEQ multiplex PCR, and TCRdb holds only the in-frame ones, with some missing. The data contain 1,500 to 2,000 clones, roughly 25% of them singletons. This clone was observed a few times. The antigen remains undetermined. The sequencing used normal lung tissue next to the tumor, collected before any cancer treatment. This receptor was identified in a female donor older than 55 with stage I squamous cell lung carcinoma. This sequence joins TRBV11-3 and TRBJ2-5, with 10 nucleotides matching TRBD2. CDR3 sequence reads: CASSLGSGGVQETQYF. DNA of the CDR3: TGTGCCAGCAGCTTAGGAAGCGGGGGGGTCCAAGAGACCCAGTACTTC.